This T cell receptor (beta chain) was sequenced during a study of tumor-infiltrating lymphocytes in primary liver carcinoma. The authors took blood RNA from unsorted whole blood and also extracted germline DNA. Starting from approximately 470 ng of total RNA, TCR beta cDNA was produced with a primer in the constant region. TCR beta libraries came from three nested multiplex PCR rounds using slightly modified ARM-PCR. With TRBV1-TRBV30 forward primers and a C-beta reverse primer, the first two PCR rounds were run for around 10 cycles each. TCRdb recomputed calls from the multiplex PCR reads with MiXCR, one row per CDR3 protein. The sample lists 200,000 or so distinct CDR3 sequences; 65% were seen once. J lost 3 bases, V lost 3 bases, and 6 bases had no gene match. The CDR3 runs to 15 residues. CDR1 and CDR2 (germline): SQVTM, ANQGSEA.

The specimen sequenced was peripheral blood. The rearrangement joins TRBV29-1 to TRBJ2-3, with 10 bases that match TRBD1. This TCR was recovered from a woman between 55 and 75 years old with primary liver carcinoma and hepatitis B virus infection. CDR3 DNA sequence: TGCAGCGTTGAGTTGCGGGACAGGGGAACAGATACGCAGTATTTT. The encoded protein is CSVELRDRGTDTQYF.